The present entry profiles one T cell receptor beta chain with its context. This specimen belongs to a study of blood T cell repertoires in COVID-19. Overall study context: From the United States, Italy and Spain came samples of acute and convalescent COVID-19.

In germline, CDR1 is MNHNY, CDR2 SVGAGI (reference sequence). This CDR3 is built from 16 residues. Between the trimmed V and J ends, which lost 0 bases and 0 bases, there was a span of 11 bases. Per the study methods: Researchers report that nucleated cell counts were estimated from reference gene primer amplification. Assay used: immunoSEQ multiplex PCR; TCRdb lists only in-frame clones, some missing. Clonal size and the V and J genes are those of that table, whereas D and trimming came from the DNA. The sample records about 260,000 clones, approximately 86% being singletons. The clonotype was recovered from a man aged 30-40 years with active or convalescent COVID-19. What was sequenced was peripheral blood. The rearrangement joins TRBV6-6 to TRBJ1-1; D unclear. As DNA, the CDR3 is TGTGCCAGCAGTTACTCTACGGGGATGATGAACACTGAAGCTTTCTTT. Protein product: CASSYSTGMMNTEAFF.